This T cell receptor beta chain originates from a study of cytomegalovirus exposure and HLA in healthy donors (dated by TCRdb to about 2017). About the study as a whole: An earlier analysis of approximately 590 of the donors reported about 250 Gb of sequence data and 117 million unique TCR beta sequences from roughly 200 million T cells. An early release that covered several hundred HLA-typed donors contained approximately 320 gigabases of sequencing data and 80 million or so unique TCR sequences. Of the roughly 410 genotyped donors, roughly 80% were placed in the genetic ancestry cluster associated with self-reported Caucasian donors. The aim of the study was to test whether cataloging public T cell receptors could identify signatures of past pathogen exposure. The study used immunosequencing to profile the T cell repertoires of approximately 640 subjects and linked those repertoires to cytomegalovirus serostatus. A separate validation cohort of 90 to 150 different subjects was used in addition to the approximately 670-subject first cohort. The study combined high-throughput TCR immunosequencing, statistical association of individual TCRs with disease status, and machine learning to predict cytomegalovirus infection status. In a later analysis, previously published TCR beta repertoires from hundreds of donors were re-analyzed and high-resolution HLA genotyping was added so that TCR occurrence patterns could be studied. Rather than drawing on any new phenotypic data, the later analysis identified candidate immune exposures from TCR beta sequences and the way those sequences occurred across donors. An earlier analysis of several hundred of the donors applied high-throughput TCR beta sequencing to assess whether each TCR beta V gene segment acted as functional or pseudogenic. Donor age, sex, ethnicity and CMV serostatus were collected together with the repertoire data. In a later genetic analysis, genome-wide SNP genotypes for about 55% of the roughly 700 donors were used, and that subset was treated as a discovery cohort. Every discovery cohort repertoire had been produced on one sequencing platform. Both class I and class II loci were covered by HLA typing, at four-digit resolution. The number of typed donors differed by locus: roughly 620-640 for A, B, C, DRB1 and DQB1; 522 for DQA1; 606 for DPA1; and around 450 for DPB1. Roughly five DR-DQ haplotypes were handled as single units for association and clustering, since linkage in the cohort was strong. Among a few hundred genotyped donors of the cohort, an average of 235,054 unique TCR beta nucleotide sequences were sequenced per donor, roughly 20% of them non-productive.

Beyond this particular receptor, the publication reports: The earlier analysis of approximately 540 of the donors excluded about 16 rarely observed V segments, including chromosome 9 orphons, because counts were too low. The presence/absence analyses assumed that sequencing depth was roughly uniform across donors, and that assumption may not be true. Correlated functional status among segregating V segments might be attributable to linkage disequilibrium, but an unknown experimental factor could not be ruled out. The 87-base-pair reads could not distinguish some IMGT-functional V segments, including TRBV6-2 and TRBV6-3, so those segments were excluded. In a later analysis, HLA-associated TCR beta chains showed more clonal expansion and lower generation probabilities than non-associated chains that were equally common. A group of highly shared sequence variants was considered likely to be a technical artifact of the sequencing pipeline. The study listed 150 to 200 TCR beta chains as associated with cytomegalovirus. The classifier was reported to diagnose cytomegalovirus status with high specificity and sensitivity in both the original cohort and the validation cohort. In a later analysis, the rate of TCR association differed among HLA loci, with DRB1 alleles having the most associated TCRs and HLA-C alleles having the fewest. At a false discovery rate of 0.05, a later analysis linked 16,951 TCR beta sequences to specific HLA alleles. For the cohort, immune exposure information was limited to CMV serostatus. In a later analysis, most CMV-associated TCR beta chains were found to appear HLA-restricted, with HLA associations seemingly driven largely by CMV exposure. Strong co-occurrence of HLA alleles, especially DR and DQ, made assigning TCR associations to individual alleles difficult. A later analysis reported that several top co-occurrence clusters appeared linked to parvovirus B19, influenza, CMV and Epstein-Barr virus. Broadly in line with IMGT annotations, most TCR beta V segments showed up in productive rearrangements about 87% or about 30% of the time in an earlier analysis of roughly 590 of the donors. A further reported finding was that TCR beta sequences accurately predicted the HLA-A and HLA-B alleles for most subjects in the first cohort. Most TCR sequences were seen in very few donors, while some public TCRs were found in many individuals. A few of the identified cytomegalovirus-associated TCR beta chains were confirmed in vitro to be specific for cytomegalovirus antigens. Because HLA typing was missing for some donors at each locus, association tests included only the typed subset. The cohort was sequenced for TCR beta chains only, and without alpha or paired-chain data the features that could be detected were limited. In a later genetic analysis, a missense DCLRE1C variant was associated with V-gene and J-gene trimming of TCR beta chains, and the association was replicated in an independent cohort. A later genetic analysis reported fewer N-insertions in productive TCRs among donors in an Asian-associated ancestry cluster than the approximately 670-donor mean. According to the authors, the approach could potentially be generalized to other disease states and immunological phenotypes.

From a lookup of the germline V gene, CDR1 and CDR2 are SGHTA and FQGNSA. The CDR3 runs 16 amino acids, cysteine and phenylalanine included. The DNA shown is the 48-base CDR3, in frame from base 1. V trim: 5 bases; J trim: 5 bases; unmatched bases: 9. The cohort consisted of some 670 healthy bone marrow donors. At the time of sampling, all cohort members were nominally healthy, though unrecorded immune exposures were likely present. The donor was CMV seropositive and belonged to the group of more than 250 seropositive cohort members. Every donor gave a peripheral blood sample, and the peripheral blood mononuclear cells from that sample were used for TCR beta sequencing. Genomic DNA was extracted from the blood cell samples with the Qiagen DNeasy Blood Extraction Kit. About this clone: The clone's antigen remains unknown. No qualities accompany the bases; no much larger clone lies one base away.

Receptor amplification or capture employed the immunoSEQ multiplex PCR assay. A mixture of 60 forward primers for TCR Vbeta segments and 13 reverse primers for TCR Jbeta segments was used in the multiplex PCR. A multiplex PCR assay on genomic DNA amplified the CDR3 region of rearranged TCR beta genes. The amplified TCR beta libraries were sequenced on the Illumina HiSeq System as 87-base-pair reads. The published analysis was carried out like this. A later analysis counted 65 million to 90 million unique TCR beta chains across the 550 to 700 repertoires, and some 11 million of these chains were shared by at least two donors. A nearest-neighbor algorithm error-corrected the raw reads and collapsed the reads into unique sequences, merging closely related sequences to remove PCR and sequencing errors. V, D and J gene segments were assigned by aligning CDR3 sequences to IMGT reference sequences. For a sequence to be retained, a match of at least six nucleotides to both a V gene segment and a J gene segment was required. Rearrangements were classified as productive when the CDR3 lacked stop codons and remained in frame with V and J, and all other rearrangements were classified as non-productive. CDR3 was defined according to IMGT convention as the region running from the second conserved V-encoded cysteine to the conserved J-encoded phenylalanine. In an earlier analysis of just under 600 of the donors, sequences lacking an unambiguous match to a single V gene segment were excluded. In an earlier analysis of approximately 610 of the donors, V segments were called functional above 56.7% productive rearrangements and were called segregating when the between-donor standard deviation exceeded 5%. A statistical classification framework was built to diagnose cytomegalovirus status from the catalog of TCR beta chain sequences. A later analysis assigned V and J genes by comparing TCR nucleotide sequences with IMGT/GENE-DB human TR gene sequences. Using the TCRdist pipeline, a later analysis assigned CDR3 sequences along with most-parsimonious VDJ recombination scenarios. In a later analysis, every TCR beta chain was defined by the combination of its CDR3 amino acid sequence and its V-gene family, and reads without a unique V-gene family were dropped. To address suspected cross-contamination and a sequencing artifact, a later analysis removed over 500 highly shared, low-generation-probability nucleotide sequences. A later analysis calculated a clonal expansion index for each public chain from normalized within-repertoire ranks of inferred template counts. In a later analysis, generation probabilities were computed using a VDJ recombination model fitted to out-of-frame rearrangements, and the results were checked against IGoR. Hypergeometric tests were used in a later analysis to score TCR-TCR, TCR-HLA and TCR-CMV co-occurrence, with a repertoire-size bias correction applied to the TCR pairs. To estimate false discovery rates, a later analysis permuted the HLA or CMV assignments 20 times. In a later analysis, co-occurring TCRs were grouped using DBSCAN, and TCRdist sequence similarity was added for clustering within HLA-allele-positive subsets. Repertoires with fewer than 30,000 or more than 120,000 public chains were left out of co-occurrence clustering, as were four to six repertoires with anomalous nucleotide sharing. TCRdb holds this immuneACCESS table with in-frame rearrangements only. Some clones are missing; in checked studies, unresolved V genes explain under half, and the rest has no known cause. From that table come the V and J calls and clone size; the DNA was used to work out D and trimming. The sample includes tens of thousands of clones, with about 73% observed a single time. The ten largest make up 19% of the sample.

Here the chain combines TRBV7-2 and TRBJ2-3; TRBD2 agrees with 11 junctional bases. Material: PBMCs. The sequence was obtained from a woman in her fifties or sixties in good health and CMV-seropositive. In nucleotides, the sequence is TGTGCCAGCAGCATAACTCTAGCGGGGGGTGAAGATACGCAGTATTTT. This is translated as CASSITLAGGEDTQYF. Outside the CDR3, residues come from the reference TRBV7-2 and TRBJ2-3 proteins, so the full variable domain is: GAGVSQSPSNKVTEKGKDVELRCDPISGHTALYWYRQSLGQGLEFLIYFQGNSAPDKSGLPSDRFSAERTGGSVSTLTIQRTQQEDSAVYLCASSITLAGGEDTQYFGPGTRLTVL.